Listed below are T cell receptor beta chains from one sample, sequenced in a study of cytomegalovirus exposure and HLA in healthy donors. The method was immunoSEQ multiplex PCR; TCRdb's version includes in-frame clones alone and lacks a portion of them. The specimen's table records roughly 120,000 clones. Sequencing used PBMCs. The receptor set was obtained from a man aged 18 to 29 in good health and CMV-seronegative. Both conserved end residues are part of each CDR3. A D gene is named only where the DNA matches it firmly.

cdr3_aa: CASKAGTGLGVEAFF; cdr3_nt: TGTGCCAGCAAAGCCGGGACAGGGTTGGGCGTTGAAGCTTTCTTT; d_call: TRBD1; v_call: TRBV6-5; j_call: TRBJ1-1
cdr3_aa: CASSPGGGGGYEQYF; cdr3_nt: TGTGCCAGCAGCCCTGGAGGGGGGGGCGGCTACGAGCAGTACTTC; d_call: -; v_call: TRBV11-3; j_call: TRBJ2-7
cdr3_aa: CASSAGQGTEAFF; cdr3_nt: TGTGCCAGTAGTGCGGGACAGGGCACTGAAGCTTTCTTT; d_call: TRBD1; v_call: TRBV19; j_call: TRBJ1-1
cdr3_aa: CASSFGQGATGTEAFF; cdr3_nt: TGTGCCAGCAGTTTCGGACAGGGGGCAACGGGCACTGAAGCTTTCTTT; d_call: TRBD1; v_call: TRBV6-5; j_call: TRBJ1-1
cdr3_aa: CASSQATGGPNTEAFF; cdr3_nt: TGCGCCAGCAGCCAAGCGACAGGAGGACCGAACACTGAAGCTTTCTTT; d_call: -; v_call: TRBV4-1; j_call: TRBJ1-1
cdr3_aa: CASSQDSGYSDTDTQYF; cdr3_nt: TGCGCCAGTAGCCAAGATAGCGGATATTCTGACACAGATACGCAGTATTTT; d_call: -; v_call: TRBV4-1; j_call: TRBJ2-3
cdr3_aa: CASSLPWVRASYEQYF; cdr3_nt: TGTGCCAGCAGCTTACCGTGGGTGAGGGCCTCCTACGAGCAGTACTTC; d_call: -; v_call: TRBV11-2; j_call: TRBJ2-7
cdr3_aa: CSVRDSNYGYTF; cdr3_nt: TGCAGCGTCCGGGACAGTAACTATGGCTACACCTTC; d_call: TRBD1; v_call: TRBV29-1; j_call: TRBJ1-2
cdr3_aa: CASTQQDLKGTEAFF; cdr3_nt: TGCGCCAGCACCCAACAGGATCTAAAGGGCACTGAAGCTTTCTTT; d_call: -; v_call: TRBV10-2; j_call: TRBJ1-1
cdr3_aa: CASSLEGQGGEDIQYF; cdr3_nt: TGTGCCAGCAGCTTGGAGGGACAGGGAGGTGAGGACATTCAGTACTTC; d_call: TRBD1; v_call: TRBV5-6; j_call: TRBJ2-4
cdr3_aa: CASSEGLALGTQYF; cdr3_nt: TGTGCCAGCAGCGAGGGACTAGCCCTCGGTACCCAGTACTTC; d_call: TRBD2; v_call: TRBV9; j_call: TRBJ2-5
cdr3_aa: CASSSGTRVLEQYF; cdr3_nt: TGCGCCAGCAGCTCCGGGACAAGGGTGCTCGAGCAGTACTTC; d_call: -; v_call: TRBV5-1; j_call: TRBJ2-7
cdr3_aa: CASSPPGREQYQPQHF; cdr3_nt: TGTGCCAGCTCACCCCCTGGACGGGAACAGTATCAGCCCCAGCATTTT; d_call: -; v_call: TRBV18; j_call: TRBJ1-5
cdr3_aa: CAWSVLHEQYF; cdr3_nt: TGTGCCTGGAGTGTACTCCACGAGCAGTACTTC; d_call: -; v_call: TRBV30; j_call: TRBJ2-7
cdr3_aa: CASSYSGTANEKLFF; cdr3_nt: TGTGCCAGCAGTTACTCGGGGACAGCTAATGAAAAACTGTTTTTT; d_call: TRBD1; v_call: TRBV6-5; j_call: TRBJ1-4
cdr3_aa: CASSREYSNQPQHF; cdr3_nt: TGTGCCAGCAGCCGGGAGTATAGCAATCAGCCCCAGCATTTT; d_call: -; v_call: TRBV7-2; j_call: TRBJ1-5
cdr3_aa: CASSDGVEEETQYF; cdr3_nt: TGTGCCAGCAGTGACGGGGTAGAGGAAGAGACCCAGTACTTC; d_call: -; v_call: TRBV2; j_call: TRBJ2-5
cdr3_aa: CASFLTGAPGELFF; cdr3_nt: TGTGCCAGCTTCCTGACAGGGGCCCCCGGGGAGCTGTTTTTT; d_call: TRBD1; v_call: TRBV18; j_call: TRBJ2-2
cdr3_aa: CASSIIGGATGELFF; cdr3_nt: TGTGCCAGTAGTATTATTGGGGGGGCCACCGGGGAGCTGTTTTTT; d_call: -; v_call: TRBV19; j_call: TRBJ2-2
cdr3_aa: CASRTSGTGELFF; cdr3_nt: TGCGCCAGCCGGACTAGCGGGACCGGGGAGCTGTTTTTT; d_call: TRBD2; v_call: TRBV10-1; j_call: TRBJ2-2
cdr3_aa: CASSPSGGNTIYF; cdr3_nt: TGTGCCAGCAGCCCCTCCGGGGGAAACACCATATATTTT; d_call: -; v_call: TRBV11-2; j_call: TRBJ1-3
cdr3_aa: CASSLGLRGVFGRGNTIYF; cdr3_nt: TGCGCCAGCAGCTTGGGCCTACGCGGGGTGTTCGGTCGAGGAAACACCATATATTTT; d_call: -; v_call: TRBV5-1; j_call: TRBJ1-3
cdr3_aa: CASSAGGNQPQHF; cdr3_nt: TGTGCCAGCAGCGCGGGGGGCAATCAGCCCCAGCATTTT; d_call: -; v_call: TRBV9; j_call: TRBJ1-5
cdr3_aa: CASTKPLRSPFPRSYNEQFF; cdr3_nt: TGTGCCAGCACCAAACCTTTACGGAGTCCCTTCCCGAGATCCTACAATGAGCAGTTCTTC; d_call: -; v_call: TRBV28; j_call: TRBJ2-1
cdr3_aa: CASSSLAGGSYEQYF; cdr3_nt: TGCGCCAGCAGTTCCTTAGCGGGGGGGAGTTACGAGCAGTACTTC; d_call: TRBD2; v_call: TRBV4-1; j_call: TRBJ2-7
cdr3_aa: CASSSKGDSGANVLTF; cdr3_nt: TGCGCCAGCAGCTCGAAGGGGGACTCTGGGGCCAACGTCCTGACTTTC; d_call: -; v_call: TRBV5-1; j_call: TRBJ2-6
cdr3_aa: CASSVASGEAFF; cdr3_nt: TGTGCCAGCAGCGTAGCCTCGGGTGAAGCTTTCTTT; d_call: -; v_call: TRBV9; j_call: TRBJ1-1
cdr3_aa: CASSLLFARDEQFF; cdr3_nt: TGTGCCAGCAGCTTGCTCTTTGCCAGGGATGAGCAGTTCTTC; d_call: -; v_call: TRBV7-8; j_call: TRBJ2-1
cdr3_aa: CATSRDSTGNGYTF; cdr3_nt: TGTGCCACCAGCAGAGATAGCACAGGGAATGGCTACACCTTC; d_call: -; v_call: TRBV15; j_call: TRBJ1-2
cdr3_aa: CASSVRTGPNEKLFF; cdr3_nt: TGTGCCAGCAGCGTTCGGACAGGGCCTAATGAAAAACTGTTTTTT; d_call: TRBD1; v_call: TRBV9; j_call: TRBJ1-4
cdr3_aa: CASSVDPGLGAKNIQYF; cdr3_nt: TGTGCCAGCAGCGTAGACCCAGGTTTAGGAGCCAAAAACATTCAGTACTTC; d_call: -; v_call: TRBV9; j_call: TRBJ2-4
cdr3_aa: CASTFTGGSTEAFF; cdr3_nt: TGTGCCAGCACCTTTACAGGGGGGTCGACTGAAGCTTTCTTT; d_call: TRBD1; v_call: TRBV27; j_call: TRBJ1-1
cdr3_aa: CASSYNSVYGYTF; cdr3_nt: TGTGCCAGCAGTTACAACAGTGTTTATGGCTACACCTTC; d_call: -; v_call: TRBV6-5; j_call: TRBJ1-2
cdr3_aa: CASSRDRDTDTQYF; cdr3_nt: TGTGCCAGCAGCAGGGACAGGGACACAGATACGCAGTATTTT; d_call: -; v_call: TRBV21-1; j_call: TRBJ2-3
cdr3_aa: CASEPGGDYGYTF; cdr3_nt: TGTGCCTCTGAGCCCGGGGGGGACTATGGCTACACCTTC; d_call: -; v_call: TRBV30; j_call: TRBJ1-2
cdr3_aa: CASSLDRGKTDTQYF; cdr3_nt: TGTGCCAGCAGCTTAGACAGGGGAAAGACAGATACGCAGTATTTT; d_call: TRBD1; v_call: TRBV7-9; j_call: TRBJ2-3
cdr3_aa: CASSGGGLTGTEAFF; cdr3_nt: TGCGCCAGCAGCGGGGGGGGGTTGACGGGAACTGAAGCTTTCTTT; d_call: -; v_call: TRBV5-1; j_call: TRBJ1-1
cdr3_aa: CASSLGDSNKETQYF; cdr3_nt: TGCGCCAGCAGCTTGGGAGACAGTAACAAAGAGACCCAGTACTTC; d_call: -; v_call: TRBV5-1; j_call: TRBJ2-5
cdr3_aa: CASSPPQRGGNEQFF; cdr3_nt: TGTGCCAGCTCACCACCCCAGCGGGGGGGGAATGAGCAGTTCTTC; d_call: TRBD2; v_call: TRBV18; j_call: TRBJ2-1
cdr3_aa: CASSDGGGQETQYF; cdr3_nt: TGCGCCAGCAGTGATGGGGGGGGACAAGAGACCCAGTACTTC; d_call: TRBD2; v_call: TRBV10-1; j_call: TRBJ2-5
cdr3_aa: CASSPKSREWYIQYF; cdr3_nt: TGTGCCAGCTCACCAAAGTCGCGGGAGTGGTACATTCAGTACTTC; d_call: TRBD2; v_call: TRBV18; j_call: TRBJ2-4
cdr3_aa: CASSQVVRGAREQFF; cdr3_nt: TGCGCCAGCAGCCAAGTAGTGCGGGGGGCTCGAGAGCAGTTCTTC; d_call: TRBD2; v_call: TRBV4-1; j_call: TRBJ2-1
cdr3_aa: CASSEVYRGRGQPQHF; cdr3_nt: TGTGCCAGCAGTGAAGTCTACAGGGGGCGGGGTCAGCCCCAGCATTTT; d_call: TRBD1; v_call: TRBV6-1; j_call: TRBJ1-5
cdr3_aa: CASTITGMGSNQPQHF; cdr3_nt: TGTGCCAGCACTATAACAGGGATGGGTAGCAATCAGCCCCAGCATTTT; d_call: -; v_call: TRBV28; j_call: TRBJ1-5
cdr3_aa: CASSLAGGNTIYF; cdr3_nt: TGTGCCAGCAGCTTAGCGGGGGGCAACACCATATATTTT; d_call: -; v_call: TRBV11-2; j_call: TRBJ1-3
cdr3_aa: CASRLGSGGKLFF; cdr3_nt: TGTGCCAGCAGATTAGGGTCGGGGGGAAAACTGTTTTTT; d_call: -; v_call: TRBV28; j_call: TRBJ1-4
cdr3_aa: CASMDPGRNYGYTF; cdr3_nt: TGTGCCAGCATGGATCCAGGGCGCAACTATGGCTACACCTTC; d_call: -; v_call: TRBV5-4; j_call: TRBJ1-2
cdr3_aa: CASSTGPNYGYTF; cdr3_nt: TGTGCCAGCAGTACAGGGCCCAACTATGGCTACACCTTC; d_call: -; v_call: TRBV27; j_call: TRBJ1-2
cdr3_aa: CASSKQGQANTEAFF; cdr3_nt: TGTGCCAGTAGTAAACAGGGACAAGCGAACACTGAAGCTTTCTTT; d_call: -; v_call: TRBV19; j_call: TRBJ1-1
cdr3_aa: CASSIVSTLLPTAFF; cdr3_nt: TGTGCCAGTAGTATAGTTTCCACCCTTCTACCTACGGCTTTCTTT; d_call: -; v_call: TRBV19; j_call: TRBJ1-1
cdr3_aa: CASSLSSSSGNTIYF; cdr3_nt: TGTGCCAGCAGCTTGAGTAGTAGCTCTGGAAACACCATATATTTT; d_call: -; v_call: TRBV7-9; j_call: TRBJ1-3
cdr3_aa: CASSAGTSGNQPQHF; cdr3_nt: TGTGCCAGCAGTGCCGGGACTTCCGGCAATCAGCCCCAGCATTTT; d_call: -; v_call: TRBV9; j_call: TRBJ1-5
cdr3_aa: CASSSSGRETQYF; cdr3_nt: TGTGCCAGCAGCTCGAGCGGGCGGGAGACCCAGTACTTC; d_call: -; v_call: TRBV5-4; j_call: TRBJ2-5